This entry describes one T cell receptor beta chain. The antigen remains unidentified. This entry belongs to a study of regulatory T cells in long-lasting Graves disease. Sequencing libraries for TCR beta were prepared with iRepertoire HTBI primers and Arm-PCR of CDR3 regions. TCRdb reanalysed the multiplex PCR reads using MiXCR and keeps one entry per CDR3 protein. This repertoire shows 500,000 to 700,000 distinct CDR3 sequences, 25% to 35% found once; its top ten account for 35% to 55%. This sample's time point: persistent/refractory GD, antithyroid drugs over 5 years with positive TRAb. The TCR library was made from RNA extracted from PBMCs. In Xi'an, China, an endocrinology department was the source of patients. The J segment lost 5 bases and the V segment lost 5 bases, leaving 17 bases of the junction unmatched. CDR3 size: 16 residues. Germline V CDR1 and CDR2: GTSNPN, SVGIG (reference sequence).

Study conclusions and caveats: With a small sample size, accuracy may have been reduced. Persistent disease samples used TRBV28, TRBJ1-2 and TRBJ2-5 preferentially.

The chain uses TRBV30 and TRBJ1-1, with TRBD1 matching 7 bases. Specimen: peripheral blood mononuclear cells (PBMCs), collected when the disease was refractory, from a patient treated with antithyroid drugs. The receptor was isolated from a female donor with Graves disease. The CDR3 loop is CAWAADGTVLRTEAFF. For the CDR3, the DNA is TGTGCCTGGGCAGCAGACGGGACAGTCTTGAGGACTGAAGCTTTCTTT.